The TCR beta chain under discussion was sequenced for a study of T cell responses to AZD1222 COVID-19 vaccine. Notes on the study in general: Of spike-specific TCRs, nearly half reportedly target regions left unmutated in variants. Receipt of two AZD1222 doses was followed by a rise in Spike-specific TCR breadth and depth.

A note on this clone: The antigen is unknown.

Assay used: immunoSEQ multiplex PCR; TCRdb lists only in-frame clones, some missing. The sample includes 85,000 to 130,000 clones, around nine tenths of them seen just once. CDR3 size: 14 residues. V lost 5 bases, J lost 2 bases, and 13 bases lay in between. Germline assignment: CDR1 KGHSH and CDR2 LQKENI. J is TRBJ2-7 and V is TRBV18, with D perhaps TRBD1 or TRBD2 (5 bases each). The sample was peripheral blood, taken 28 days after the second dose of the MenACWY control vaccine. The TCR comes from an adult who received the MenACWY meningococcal vaccine as a control. Written as DNA, the CDR3 is TGTGCCAGCTCAACGCGTTCGGGACCCTACGAGCAGTACTTC. It specifies CASSTRSGPYEQYF.